This record looks at one TCR beta chain sequence and its context. What it binds is unknown. This sample stems from a study of T-cell reconstitution after alpha-beta-depleted transplantation in children. General study points: Alpha-beta T cells about two months after transplant reportedly derived from several hundred expanded graft clones. T-cell counts and diversity were attributed mostly to newly produced T cells one year after transplant.

It was with unique molecular identifiers that the TCRbeta library was prepared. MiXCR was run by TCRdb on the PCR reads, yielding one entry per CDR3 protein. The sample includes more than 500,000 distinct CDR3 sequences, about an eighth of them seen just once. The length of the CDR3 is 16 residues. CDR1 and CDR2 from the germline V gene are MNHEY and SVGEGT. Trimming took 6 bases from V and 2 from J, leaving 17 bases between them. The chain recombines TRBV6-2 or TRBV6-3 with TRBJ2-1; D is possibly TRBD1 (6 bases). Here the sequenced sample was PBMCs, mostly from graft donor cells, taken 180 days after TCRalphabeta/CD19-depleted stem cell transplant. This TCR was recovered from a female patient between 2 and 15 years old who had a stem cell transplant for aplastic anemia, so the T cells may come from the graft donor. The DNA for the CDR3 is TGTGCCAGCAGCCTCACCGGCAGGGGACCCTACAATGAGCAGTTCTTC. It yields the protein CASSLTGRGPYNEQFF.